The rows below give T cell receptor beta chains drawn from one sample of a study of spatial heterogeneity in lung cancer. TCRdb reanalysed the 5' RACE reads using MiXCR and keeps one entry per CDR3 protein. The sample shows 45,000 to 55,000 distinct CDR3 sequences, under 6% of them seen only once. The sequencing here drew on PBMCs, taken at surgery. These receptors were obtained from a male donor with early-stage non-small cell lung cancer. CDR3s include the opening cysteine and the closing phenylalanine or tryptophan. The D gene is left open where the match is weak. Clone size is shown for a subset of rows, as once, few, many or a class of expanded clone.

clone_size: many; v_call: TRBV20-1; d_call: TRBD1; j_call: TRBJ2-7; cdr3_aa: CSARDRTGYNEQYF; cdr3_nt: TGCAGTGCTAGAGACAGGACAGGGTACAACGAGCAGTACTTC
clone_size: -; v_call: TRBV28; d_call: TRBD2; j_call: TRBJ2-1; cdr3_aa: CASSLAGAPYNEQFF; cdr3_nt: TGTGCCAGCAGTCTAGCGGGAGCGCCCTACAATGAGCAGTTCTTC
clone_size: -; v_call: TRBV29-1; d_call: TRBD2; j_call: TRBJ2-5; cdr3_aa: CSVGTSGRALQETQYF; cdr3_nt: TGCAGCGTAGGGACTAGCGGGAGAGCCCTCCAAGAGACCCAGTACTTC
clone_size: -; v_call: TRBV5-1; d_call: TRBD2; j_call: TRBJ2-3; cdr3_aa: CASRTSGTMGDTQYF; cdr3_nt: TGCGCCAGCAGGACTAGCGGGACGATGGGAGATACGCAGTATTTT
clone_size: many; v_call: TRBV20-1; d_call: -; j_call: TRBJ2-5; cdr3_aa: CSARSETQETQYF; cdr3_nt: TGCAGTGCTAGATCCGAGACTCAAGAGACCCAGTACTTC
clone_size: many; v_call: TRBV7-8; d_call: -; j_call: TRBJ2-7; cdr3_aa: CASRGAEQYF; cdr3_nt: TGTGCCAGCAGAGGGGCCGAGCAGTACTTC
clone_size: many; v_call: TRBV12-3/TRBV12-4; d_call: TRBD1; j_call: TRBJ2-2; cdr3_aa: CASSATGRTGELFF; cdr3_nt: TGTGCCAGCAGTGCGACAGGGCGTACCGGGGAGCTGTTTTTT
clone_size: many; v_call: TRBV7-9; d_call: -; j_call: TRBJ1-3; cdr3_aa: CASSTQGAGNTIYF; cdr3_nt: TGTGCCAGCAGCACCCAGGGTGCTGGAAACACCATATATTTT
clone_size: once; v_call: TRBV24-1; d_call: TRBD1; j_call: TRBJ2-2; cdr3_aa: CATSAAPGQVDTGELFF; cdr3_nt: TGTGCCACCAGTGCCGCCCCGGGACAGGTCGACACCGGGGAGCTGTTTTTT
clone_size: many; v_call: TRBV12-3/TRBV12-4; d_call: -; j_call: TRBJ1-2; cdr3_aa: CASSLNLGGYTF; cdr3_nt: TGTGCCAGCAGTTTAAATTTGGGGGGCTACACCTTC
clone_size: many; v_call: TRBV28; d_call: -; j_call: TRBJ2-7; cdr3_aa: CASSLGHPYEQYF; cdr3_nt: TGTGCCAGCAGTTTAGGTCATCCCTACGAGCAGTACTTC
clone_size: many; v_call: TRBV5-6; d_call: TRBD2; j_call: TRBJ2-7; cdr3_aa: CASSPGLLGTYEQYF; cdr3_nt: TGTGCCAGCAGCCCGGGACTACTGGGCACCTACGAGCAGTACTTC
clone_size: many; v_call: TRBV5-1; d_call: -; j_call: TRBJ2-3; cdr3_aa: CASSQGTASTDTQYF; cdr3_nt: TGCGCCAGCAGCCAAGGGACCGCGAGCACAGATACGCAGTATTTT
clone_size: -; v_call: TRBV7-2; d_call: -; j_call: TRBJ2-3; cdr3_aa: CASKDYLSTDTQYF; cdr3_nt: TGTGCCAGCAAGGACTACCTAAGCACAGATACGCAGTATTTT
clone_size: many; v_call: TRBV7-6; d_call: -; j_call: TRBJ1-1; cdr3_aa: CASSPTMGTEAFF; cdr3_nt: TGTGCCAGCAGCCCGACCATGGGGACTGAAGCTTTCTTT
clone_size: many; v_call: TRBV19; d_call: -; j_call: TRBJ2-3; cdr3_aa: CASSVGSTDTQYF; cdr3_nt: TGTGCCAGTAGTGTGGGGAGTACAGATACGCAGTATTTT
clone_size: many; v_call: TRBV11-2; d_call: -; j_call: TRBJ1-2; cdr3_aa: CASSLGTVYGYTF; cdr3_nt: TGTGCCAGCAGCTTAGGGACGGTTTATGGCTACACCTTC
clone_size: many; v_call: TRBV29-1; d_call: -; j_call: TRBJ2-3; cdr3_aa: CSVLAETSTDTQYF; cdr3_nt: TGCAGCGTTTTAGCGGAAACTAGCACAGATACGCAGTATTTT
clone_size: many; v_call: TRBV7-9; d_call: -; j_call: TRBJ2-3; cdr3_aa: CASSRDRSTDTQYF; cdr3_nt: TGTGCCAGCAGCCGTGACAGAAGCACAGATACGCAGTATTTT